This T cell receptor (beta chain) emerged from a study of cytomegalovirus exposure and HLA in healthy donors. Study-level background: Earlier results showed almost 120 million unique TCR beta sequences derived from approximately 170 million T cells. Study-wide results and caveats: In vitro checks showed that three CMV-associated chains really do target CMV antigens. Fewer N-insertions (relative to the approximately 700-donor mean) were reportedly seen in an Asian-associated ancestry cluster in a later analysis.

Healthy bone marrow donors supplied every sample. 13 Jbeta primers and 60 Vbeta primers were used for the PCR. This table comes from immunoSEQ multiplex PCR, and its TCRdb copy is limited to in-frame clones, with some not included. The sample consists of 120,000 or so clones, 65% to 80% of them appearing once. As concerns this clone: The antigen is undetermined.

There are 16 residues in the CDR3. Trimming took 5 bases from V and 0 from J, leaving 14 bases between them. Germline values: CDR1 MDHEN, CDR2 SYDVKM. This sequence originates from a man aged 25-45 years in good health and CMV-seronegative. V is TRBV28 and J is TRBJ2-4; the D gene is possibly TRBD1 (6 bases). Sequenced: PBMCs. CDR3 nucleotides: TGTGCCAGCAGTCTCCCGGGACAAGTAGCCAAAAACATTCAGTACTTC. It encodes CASSLPGQVAKNIQYF.